One and the same sample provided the 32 T cell receptor beta chains below, sequenced in a study of identical twins. TCRdb ran MiXCR on the 5' RACE reads and lists one entry per CDR3 protein. The data hold hundreds of thousands of distinct CDR3 sequences, with less than 7% observed a single time. Sequencing was carried out using naive T cells sorted from blood. These receptors all stem from a man aged 18-30 years in good health.

This clonotype was observed many times. J is TRBJ2-7 and V is TRBV6-2 or TRBV6-3; D could derive from TRBD1 or TRBD2 (5 bases each). V shed 8 bases and J shed 0 bases, with 11 bases lying between them. CDR1 is MNHEY and CDR2 is SVGEGT in the germline V gene. This CDR3 is built from 13 residues. CDR3 coding DNA: TGTGCCAGCCGTGGGACGGGCTCCTACGAGCAGTACTTC. Translating gives CASRGTGSYEQYF.

This clonotype was seen at least ten times. The chain employs TRBV12-3 or TRBV12-4 and TRBJ2-1; a possible D gene is TRBD1 (5 bases). The CDR3 length is 14 residues. The ends were cut back, 3 bases at V and 0 bases at J, with 6 bases in the middle. The CDR3 region has the DNA TGTGCCAGCAGTTTTACAGGCTCCTACAATGAGCAGTTCTTC. It specifies CASSFTGSYNEQFF.

This clonotype was found a few times. The rearrangement uses TRBV10-1 and TRBJ2-3; 8 bases match TRBD2. Germline V gives CDR1 WNHNN, CDR2 SYGVQD (reference sequence). The CDR3 consists of 17 residues. V lost 0 bases to trimming and J lost 8 bases; unmatched junction nucleotides: 13. The CDR3 DNA reads as TGCGCCAGCAGTGAGTCGGCGGGAGGTCCTAAATGGGTTACGCAGTATTTT. This sequence encodes CASSESAGGPKWVTQYF.

In its sample, this clonotype was seen a few times. The genes are TRBV3-1 and TRBJ2-1; D is unresolved. The V gene lost 0 bases and the J gene lost 8 bases, with 14 bases spanning the gap. CDR3 size: 15 residues. Per germline, CDR1 LGHDT and CDR2 YNNKEL (reference sequence). The CDR3 protein is CASSQESSGGYEQFF. CDR3 in DNA: TGTGCCAGCAGCCAAGAAAGTTCCGGTGGGTATGAGCAGTTCTTC.

In its sample, this clonotype was seen many times. V is TRBV5-1 and J is TRBJ2-1; possibly TRBD2 for D (6 bases). This CDR3 contains 14 residues. V was pared by 4 bases and J by 9 bases, with 17 bases between. Germline V lookup: CDR1 SGHRS, CDR2 YFSETQ. The CDR3 DNA reads TGCGCCAGCAGCCGGTTGGAGGGCCCGGTTGAGCAGTTCTTC. The encoded protein is CASSRLEGPVEQFF. Supplemented by reference TRBV5-1 and TRBJ2-1, the full variable domain reads KAGVTQTPRYLIKTRGQQVTLSCSPISGHRSVSWYQQTPGQGLQFLFEYFSETQRNKGNFPGRFSGRQFSNSRSEMNVSTLELGDSALYLCASSRLEGPVEQFFGPGTRLTVL.

The CDR3 sequence is CSARSTSRVIMNEQFF. In DNA form, the CDR3 reads TGCAGTGCTCGATCGACTAGCCGGGTGATTATGAATGAGCAGTTCTTC. This chain connects TRBV20-1 to TRBJ2-1, with 7 bases identical to TRBD2. Trimming at V came to 5 bases and at J to 7 bases, leaving 17 bases not matched to a gene. CDR3 length: 16 amino acids. Germline V gives CDR1 DFQATT, CDR2 SNEGSKA (reference sequence).

The chain joins TRBV6-1 to TRBJ2-5; D unclear. Germline loops: CDR1 MNHNS, CDR2 SASEGT. The V end lost 2 bases, the J end lost 1 base, and 8 bases lay between the germline ends. The CDR3 runs to 14 residues. The CDR3 bases are TGTGCCAGCAGTGAAATCCCGGGCCAAGAGACCCAGTACTTC. Translated, it gives CASSEIPGQETQYF.

The chain couples TRBV28 to TRBJ1-2; D is uncertain. The CDR3 runs 10 residues. The V and J ends lost 3 bases and 9 bases respectively, with 5 bases between them. Germline V gene sequence: CDR1 MDHEN, CDR2 SYDVKM. CDR3 residues: CASSLSRYTF. The CDR3 nucleotides read TGTGCCAGCAGTTTGAGTCGCTACACCTTC.

This chain connects TRBV27 to TRBJ2-1; 11 nucleotides align to TRBD2. The CDR3 is 16 amino acids. Germline V gene lookup returns CDR1 MNHEY and CDR2 SMNVEV (reference sequence). V gave up 5 bases and J gave up 2 bases; unmatched junction bases: 5. CDR3 region: CASSAIAGGTYNEQFF. CDR3 DNA sequence: TGTGCCAGCAGTGCGATAGCGGGAGGGACCTACAATGAGCAGTTCTTC.

The rearrangement uses TRBV6-1 and TRBJ2-1; D is perhaps TRBD1 (6 bases). Trimming took off 0 bases at V and 9 bases at J, with 9 bases between the two ends. This CDR3 comprises 13 residues. The V gene's germline CDR1 is MNHNS and CDR2 SASEGT. CDR3 region: CASSEARQVEQFF. CDR3 DNA: TGTGCCAGCAGTGAAGCCCGACAGGTTGAGCAGTTCTTC.

The V and J genes are TRBV20-1 and TRBJ2-5, with D unclear. CDR1 DFQATT and CDR2 SNEGSKA come from the germline V gene (reference sequence). The CDR3 runs 15 residues. V gave up 3 bases and J gave up 2 bases, with 16 bases separating them. The CDR3, as DNA: TGCAGTGCTAGCCCGTTAGGCAGTCAGCAAGAGACCCAGTACTTC. Translation: CSASPLGSQQETQYF.

This clonotype was recorded at least ten times. V usage is TRBV29-1 and J usage is TRBJ2-1; either TRBD1 or TRBD2 may fit D (5 bases each). This CDR3 is built from 13 residues. V dropped 0 bases and J dropped 10 bases, with 13 bases sitting between them. The V gene's germline CDR1 is SQVTM and CDR2 ANQGSEA. For the CDR3, the DNA is TGCAGCGTTGAAGATTGGGGCGGGTCAGAGCAGTTCTTC. Translated: CSVEDWGGSEQFF.

The chain employs TRBV3-1 and TRBJ2-5, with TRBD2 matching over 11 bases. The germline gives CDR1 LGHDT, CDR2 YNNKEL (reference sequence). CDR3 length equals 15 residues. Trimming at V came to 0 bases and at J to 5 bases, leaving 2 bases not matched to a gene. The CDR3 spells CASSQDWTSGETQYF. The DNA for the CDR3 is TGTGCCAGCAGCCAAGATTGGACTAGCGGGGAGACCCAGTACTTC.

The rearrangement joins TRBV25-1 to TRBJ2-5; tentative D call: TRBD2 (6 bases). Per the germline V gene, CDR1 is MGHDK and CDR2 is SYGVNS. V lost 7 bases and J 0 bases, leaving 15 bases between the germline ends. This CDR3 is built from 15 residues. In DNA form, the CDR3 reads TGTGCCAGCACAAGCGGGCCCTTGTACCAAGAGACCCAGTACTTC. This codes for CASTSGPLYQETQYF. The full variable domain, with the rest looked up from reference TRBV25-1 and TRBJ2-5, is EADIYQTPRYLVIGTGKKITLECSQTMGHDKMYWYQQDPGMELHLIHYSYGVNSTEKGDLSSESTVSRIRTEHFPLTLESARPSHTSQYLCASTSGPLYQETQYFGPGTRLLVL.

The chain employs TRBV29-1 and TRBJ1-1; unclear D gene. CDR3 length: 13 amino acids. Germline assignment: CDR1 SQVTM and CDR2 ANQGSEA. V dropped 5 bases and J dropped 0 bases, with 10 bases sitting between them. CDR3 coding DNA: TGCAGCGTTCTCAGACAACTGAACACTGAAGCTTTCTTT. Encoded protein: CSVLRQLNTEAFF.

This clonotype has only a few counts. V is TRBV7-7 and J is TRBJ1-1, with TRBD1 matching 7 bases. Germline CDR1 reads SSHAT; CDR2 reads FNYEAQ (reference sequence). The CDR3 extends over 14 amino acids. Trimming cost V 6 bases and J 5 bases; bases outside gene matches: 9. The CDR3 DNA reads as TGTGCCAGCAGTCCATACAGGGGAGGGACTGAAGCTTTCTTT. It translates to CASSPYRGGTEAFF.

This clonotype was counted at least ten times. This chain connects TRBV7-2 to TRBJ1-1; weak D call: TRBD1 (5 bases). Germline values: CDR1 SGHTA, CDR2 FQGNSA. The CDR3 is 15 residues long. Trimming shortened V by 5 bases and J by 2 bases, and 15 bases separated the two germline ends. The CDR3 sequence is CASSKTGQLNTEAFF. CDR3 DNA sequence: TGTGCCAGCAGCAAAACGGGGCAGCTCAACACTGAAGCTTTCTTT. Looking up the rest from reference TRBV7-2 and TRBJ1-1 gives the full variable domain: GAGVSQSPSNKVTEKGKDVELRCDPISGHTALYWYRQSLGQGLEFLIYFQGNSAPDKSGLPSDRFSAERTGGSVSTLTIQRTQQEDSAVYLCASSKTGQLNTEAFFGQGTRLTVV.

This clonotype was recorded at least ten times. The chain links TRBV5-1 to TRBJ1-5, with no clear D. Germline assignment: CDR1 SGHRS and CDR2 YFSETQ. CDR3 length equals 13 residues. With 4 bases removed from V and 3 bases from J, the gap between germline ends came to 8 bases. CDR3 loop: CASSMEPNQPQHF. In DNA form, the CDR3 reads TGCGCCAGCAGCATGGAGCCCAATCAGCCCCAGCATTTT.

A few counts support this clonotype. The chain uses TRBV28 and TRBJ2-2; D is tentatively TRBD1 or TRBD2 (5 bases each). The V gene lost 5 bases and the J gene lost 6 bases, with 16 bases spanning the gap. From germline, CDR1 is MDHEN and CDR2 SYDVKM. The CDR3 consists of 15 residues. The CDR3 here is CASSIQGASAGELFF. The CDR3 bases are TGTGCCAGCAGTATCCAGGGAGCATCGGCCGGGGAGCTGTTTTTT.

This rearrangement joins TRBV19 to TRBJ1-2; D may be TRBD1 (5 bases). The V and J ends lost 9 bases and 4 bases respectively, with 12 bases between them. This CDR3 is built from 12 residues. The V gene's germline CDR1 is LNHDA and CDR2 SQIVND (reference sequence). The CDR3 DNA sequence: TGTGCCAGCTGGACAAGATCCTATGGCTACACCTTC. Protein: CASWTRSYGYTF.

In its sample, this clonotype was seen many times. This chain connects TRBV27 to TRBJ2-7; tentatively, D is TRBD2 (6 bases). Looked up from germline, CDR1 is MNHEY and CDR2 is SMNVEV (reference sequence). CDR3 length: 13 amino acids. V was pared by 6 bases and J by 3 bases, with 12 bases between. The CDR3 loop is CASSQGLFYEQYV. The CDR3 DNA reads as TGTGCCAGCAGCCAGGGACTCTTCTACGAGCAGTACGTC.

The CDR3 DNA reads TGTGCCAGCAGATCTCTAGCGGGAGGGCCTGATCGTCGGGAGCTGTTTTTT. This codes for CASRSLAGGPDRRELFF. The rearrangement uses TRBV28 and TRBJ2-2; 12 bases are shared with TRBD2. The V and J ends lost 6 bases and 9 bases, in that order; junction bases with no gene match: 14. The germline CDR1 and CDR2 sequences are MDHEN and SYDVKM. The CDR3 loop spans 17 amino acids.

This clonotype was detected only a few times. This chain uses TRBV10-3 with TRBJ1-1; no definite D call. The V end was cut by 2 bases, the J end by 3 bases, with 10 bases between. Germline-derived CDR1 and CDR2 are ENHRY and SYGVKD. The CDR3 loop spans 14 amino acids. In nucleotides, the CDR3 is TGTGCCATCAGTGAGGGAAAGGACCACACTGAAGCTTTCTTT. Protein sequence: CAISEGKDHTEAFF.

This clonotype came up many times. V usage is TRBV20-1 and J usage is TRBJ2-3; 7 bases fit TRBD2. The CDR3 spans 18 residues. Germline loops: CDR1 DFQATT, CDR2 SNEGSKA (reference sequence). Trimming cost V 3 bases and J 0 bases; bases outside gene matches: 15. As DNA, the CDR3 is TGCAGTGCTAGCCCCAGGGACTACCACCTGACTAGCACAGATACGCAGTATTTT. It encodes CSASPRDYHLTSTDTQYF.

This clonotype was picked up many times. This chain uses TRBV12-3 or TRBV12-4 with TRBJ2-2; D is unclear. CDR3 length: 12 amino acids. With 1 base removed from V and 7 bases from J, the gap between germline ends came to 4 bases. CDR3 sequence reads: CASSLGFGELFF. CDR3 in DNA: TGTGCCAGCAGTTTAGGGTTCGGGGAGCTGTTTTTT.

The table lists this clonotype with many counts. The chain carries TRBV6-1 and TRBJ2-5; 7 bases match TRBD2. This CDR3 comprises 16 residues. Germline CDR1 and CDR2: MNHNS and SASEGT. With 4 bases clipped from V and 5 bases from J, the junction kept 13 bases outside the gene matches. The CDR3 here is CASSARRDYWRETQYF. CDR3 nucleotides: TGTGCCAGCAGTGCCCGGCGGGACTATTGGCGGGAGACCCAGTACTTC.

J is TRBJ2-7 and V is TRBV7-8; D may be TRBD1 (5 bases). The CDR3 totals 15 residues. The germline CDR1 and CDR2 sequences are SGHVS and FQNEAQ. Trimming took off 5 bases at V and 0 bases at J, with 14 bases between the two ends. The CDR3: CASSPSRQGSYEQYF. The CDR3, as DNA: TGTGCCAGCAGCCCCAGCCGGCAGGGCTCCTACGAGCAGTACTTC. The full variable domain, completed using reference TRBV7-8 and TRBJ2-7, is GAGVSQSPRYKVAKRGQDVALRCDPISGHVSLFWYQQALGQGPEFLTYFQNEAQLDKSGLPSDRFFAERPEGSVSTLKIQRTQQEDSAVYLCASSPSRQGSYEQYFGPGTRLTVT.

This clonotype was picked up many times. The rearrangement links TRBV12-3 or TRBV12-4 to TRBJ2-1; 8 bases map to TRBD2. The CDR3 spans 15 residues. Trimming at V came to 6 bases and at J to 6 bases, leaving 10 bases not matched to a gene. In DNA, the CDR3 is TGTGCCAGCAGGCCCAAGCGGGAGCTCGGCAATGAGCAGTTCTTC. Translating gives CASRPKRELGNEQFF.

The sample holds many counts of this clonotype. V usage is TRBV6-5 and J usage is TRBJ1-4, with TRBD1 matching 7 bases. The CDR3 has 16 amino acids. Germline V gene sequence: CDR1 MNHEY, CDR2 SVGAGI. J was trimmed by 5 bases and V by 0 bases; bases with no gene match: 6. This CDR3 is CASSYSPDRMNEKLFF. The DNA of the CDR3 is TGTGCCAGCAGTTACTCGCCGGACAGGATGAATGAAAAACTGTTTTTT.

This clonotype has a count of ten or more. V is TRBV12-3 or TRBV12-4 and J is TRBJ1-6, with D unresolved. Between the trimmed V and J ends, which lost 3 bases and 4 bases, there was a span of 10 bases. This CDR3 contains 15 residues. The CDR3 sequence: CASSFSAGYNSPLHF. In DNA, the CDR3 is TGTGCCAGCAGTTTCTCGGCGGGTTATAATTCACCCCTCCACTTT.

This clonotype turned up a few times. The rearrangement links TRBV10-3 to TRBJ2-7, with TRBD1 matching over 9 bases. Germline CDR1 ENHRY, CDR2 SYGVKD. The ends lost 9 bases at V and 2 bases at J; junction bases unmatched: 8. The CDR3 covers 14 residues. Written as DNA, the CDR3 is TGTGCCATGATTAAGGGACAGGGAACCTACGAGCAGTACTTC. This encodes CAMIKGQGTYEQYF.

The J gene is TRBJ2-2, the V gene TRBV12-3 or TRBV12-4, with a weak D call TRBD1 (5 bases). The V and J ends lost 6 bases and 5 bases respectively, with 16 bases between them. The CDR3 is 15 residues long. As DNA, the CDR3 is TGTGCCAGCAGCCTCCCTACCAGGGTAACCGGGGAGCTGTTTTTT. This sequence encodes CASSLPTRVTGELFF.